Listed below are T cell receptor beta chains from one sample, sequenced in a study of cytomegalovirus exposure and HLA in healthy donors. Sequenced by immunoSEQ multiplex PCR; TCRdb stores in-frame clones only, minus some. The repertoire holds some 130,000 clones, with 60% to 85% as singletons. The sequenced material came from PBMCs. The receptors originated from a male donor in good health and CMV-seropositive. The CDR3 runs from the conserved cysteine through the conserved F or W. Fields, in order: J gene, D gene, V gene, clone size, CDR3 DNA, CDR3 protein. D genes are given only for firm matches. Only part of the rows carry a size: once, few, many, or a class if the clone is expanded.

j_call: TRBJ1-2
d_call: TRBD1
v_call: TRBV19
clone_size: .
cdr3_nt: TGTGCCAGTAGTCCAACAGGGGTCTCTGGCTACACCTTC
cdr3_aa: CASSPTGVSGYTF

j_call: TRBJ2-3
d_call: TRBD2
v_call: TRBV7-3
clone_size: .
cdr3_nt: TGTGCCAGCAGGCCTAGCGGGGGACAAACAGATACGCAGTATTTT
cdr3_aa: CASRPSGGQTDTQYF

j_call: TRBJ2-1
d_call: .
v_call: TRBV18
clone_size: .
cdr3_nt: TGTGCCAGCTCACCACCTCGAGGGGGAACCTACAATGAGCAGTTCTTC
cdr3_aa: CASSPPRGGTYNEQFF

j_call: TRBJ1-2
d_call: .
v_call: TRBV28
clone_size: .
cdr3_nt: TGTGCCAGCAGTTTAAGAGACTATGGCTACACCTTC
cdr3_aa: CASSLRDYGYTF

j_call: TRBJ2-7
d_call: .
v_call: TRBV10-2
clone_size: .
cdr3_nt: TGCGCCAGCAGTGAGGGTATAGGACAGTCCTACGAGCAGTACTTC
cdr3_aa: CASSEGIGQSYEQYF

j_call: TRBJ1-2
d_call: .
v_call: TRBV29-1
clone_size: .
cdr3_nt: TGCAGCGTTGCTACTGACCTGACTCCTAATGGCTACACCTTC
cdr3_aa: CSVATDLTPNGYTF

j_call: TRBJ2-7
d_call: .
v_call: TRBV27
clone_size: .
cdr3_nt: TGTGCCAGCAGCAGACAGGCAGAGACCTACGAGCAGTACTTC
cdr3_aa: CASSRQAETYEQYF

j_call: TRBJ2-3
d_call: .
v_call: TRBV5-1
clone_size: .
cdr3_nt: TGCGCCAGCGGGAGGATTATACGGGGGAGCACAGATACGCAGTATTTT
cdr3_aa: CASGRIIRGSTDTQYF

j_call: TRBJ2-3
d_call: .
v_call: TRBV7-2
clone_size: .
cdr3_nt: TGTGCCAGCAGCTACCGCGCTAGCACAGATACGCAGTATTTT
cdr3_aa: CASSYRASTDTQYF

j_call: TRBJ2-2
d_call: .
v_call: TRBV5-6
clone_size: .
cdr3_nt: TGTGCCAGCAGCTTCCTAGGGAGGTCCACCGGGGAGCTGTTTTTT
cdr3_aa: CASSFLGRSTGELFF

j_call: TRBJ1-2
d_call: .
v_call: TRBV11-2
clone_size: .
cdr3_nt: TGTGCCAGCTCTGCGGGGAGGAACTATGGCTACACCTTC
cdr3_aa: CASSAGRNYGYTF

j_call: TRBJ2-2
d_call: TRBD1
v_call: TRBV7-9
clone_size: .
cdr3_nt: TGTGCCAGCAGCTACAGACAGGGGGAGAACACCGGGGAGCTGTTTTTT
cdr3_aa: CASSYRQGENTGELFF

j_call: TRBJ2-3
d_call: .
v_call: TRBV2
clone_size: .
cdr3_nt: TGTGCCAGCAGTGAAGGTGGACTCGCAACGGAGGCGCAGTATTTT
cdr3_aa: CASSEGGLATEAQYF

j_call: TRBJ2-3
d_call: TRBD2
v_call: TRBV7-9
clone_size: few
cdr3_nt: TGTGCCAGCAGCACGACTAGCGGGGGGCCCTCAGATACGCAGTATTTT
cdr3_aa: CASSTTSGGPSDTQYF

j_call: TRBJ1-5
d_call: TRBD1
v_call: TRBV6-1
clone_size: .
cdr3_nt: TGTGCCAGCAGATACAGGACAGGGGATCAGCCCCAGCATTTT
cdr3_aa: CASRYRTGDQPQHF

j_call: TRBJ2-7
d_call: TRBD1
v_call: TRBV4-1
clone_size: .
cdr3_nt: TGCGCCAGCAGCCACTACCTGGGACAGGGATCCTACGAGCAGTACTTC
cdr3_aa: CASSHYLGQGSYEQYF

j_call: TRBJ2-3
d_call: .
v_call: TRBV9
clone_size: .
cdr3_nt: TGTGCCAGCAGCGCCACAGAAGGCTCCGGCACAGATACGCAGTATTTT
cdr3_aa: CASSATEGSGTDTQYF

j_call: TRBJ1-6
d_call: .
v_call: TRBV10-1
clone_size: .
cdr3_nt: TGCGCCAGCAGTCGGGTGGATAATTCACCCCTCCACTTT
cdr3_aa: CASSRVDNSPLHF

j_call: TRBJ2-5
d_call: TRBD2
v_call: TRBV30
clone_size: .
cdr3_nt: TGTGCCTGGAGTGTACTGGGGCTAGCGGGAGCTTGGGCAGAGACCCAGTACTTC
cdr3_aa: CAWSVLGLAGAWAETQYF

j_call: TRBJ2-1
d_call: .
v_call: TRBV7-6
clone_size: .
cdr3_nt: TGTGCCAGCAGCTTACTGTCCCCTGACAATGAGCAGTTCTTC
cdr3_aa: CASSLLSPDNEQFF

j_call: TRBJ2-5
d_call: .
v_call: TRBV5-4
clone_size: once
cdr3_nt: TGTGCCAGCAGCGGGGGTAGGGGGGGAGAGACCCAGTACTTC
cdr3_aa: CASSGGRGGETQYF

j_call: TRBJ2-3
d_call: TRBD1
v_call: TRBV5-8
clone_size: .
cdr3_nt: TGTGCCAGCAGCTTGGCACAGGGGGTCTCCTACACAGATACGCAGTATTTT
cdr3_aa: CASSLAQGVSYTDTQYF

j_call: TRBJ1-1
d_call: .
v_call: TRBV7-2
clone_size: .
cdr3_nt: TGTGCCAGCAGCTTAGGGCAGGGTCACACTGAAGCTTTCTTT
cdr3_aa: CASSLGQGHTEAFF

j_call: TRBJ1-4
d_call: TRBD1
v_call: TRBV6-5
clone_size: few
cdr3_nt: TGTGCCAGCAGTCCCCGGGACAGCAGGCTAGGCGAACTGTTTTTT
cdr3_aa: CASSPRDSRLGELFF

j_call: TRBJ2-2
d_call: .
v_call: TRBV10-3
clone_size: once
cdr3_nt: TGTGCCATCAGTGACCCGACAGCTGCGAACACCGGGGAGCTGTTTTTT
cdr3_aa: CAISDPTAANTGELFF

j_call: TRBJ2-1
d_call: TRBD2
v_call: TRBV6-5
clone_size: few
cdr3_nt: TGTGCCAGCAGCCCCCTAGCGGGGGGTGGGGTTGGGCAGTTCTTC
cdr3_aa: CASSPLAGGGVGQFF

j_call: TRBJ1-1
d_call: .
v_call: TRBV9
clone_size: .
cdr3_nt: TGTGCCAGCAGCGTAGGGACGGGAAACACTGAAGCTTTCTTT
cdr3_aa: CASSVGTGNTEAFF

j_call: TRBJ2-7
d_call: .
v_call: TRBV19
clone_size: .
cdr3_nt: TGTGCCAGCGGTCGACGAGGAGAAACAATCTACGAGCAGTACTTC
cdr3_aa: CASGRRGETIYEQYF

j_call: TRBJ2-1
d_call: .
v_call: TRBV6-5
clone_size: .
cdr3_nt: TGTGCCAGCAGTTACTCTAACAGACCGAGCAATGAGCAGTTCTTC
cdr3_aa: CASSYSNRPSNEQFF

j_call: TRBJ2-5
d_call: .
v_call: TRBV11-2
clone_size: .
cdr3_nt: TGTGCCAGCAGCTTAGGGGCAGGGCTTTGGGAGACCCAGTACTTC
cdr3_aa: CASSLGAGLWETQYF

j_call: TRBJ1-2
d_call: TRBD1
v_call: TRBV5-6
clone_size: .
cdr3_nt: TGTGCCAGCAGTCCGGGACAGATGGTCTATGGCTACACCTTC
cdr3_aa: CASSPGQMVYGYTF

j_call: TRBJ1-1
d_call: .
v_call: TRBV28
clone_size: .
cdr3_nt: TGTGCCAGCAGTTTACGGAACACTGAAGCTTTCTTT
cdr3_aa: CASSLRNTEAFF

j_call: TRBJ1-1
d_call: .
v_call: TRBV19
clone_size: .
cdr3_nt: TGTGCCAGTAACCCCGGGACATTGAACACTGAAGCTTTCTTT
cdr3_aa: CASNPGTLNTEAFF

j_call: TRBJ2-3
d_call: TRBD1
v_call: TRBV2
clone_size: .
cdr3_nt: TGTGCCACCTCAGACAGGGGGCAGTCGGGAGATACGCAGTATTTT
cdr3_aa: CATSDRGQSGDTQYF

j_call: TRBJ1-1
d_call: .
v_call: TRBV7-3
clone_size: .
cdr3_nt: TGTGCCAGCAGCTCTACAGTGAACACTGAAGCTTTCTTT
cdr3_aa: CASSSTVNTEAFF

j_call: TRBJ2-1
d_call: .
v_call: TRBV5-4
clone_size: .
cdr3_nt: TGTGCCAGCAGCCCGGTAGATTGGATAGCGCCCGGCTCCTACAATGAGCAGTTCTTC
cdr3_aa: CASSPVDWIAPGSYNEQFF

j_call: TRBJ2-2
d_call: .
v_call: TRBV30
clone_size: .
cdr3_nt: TGTGCCTGGAGTGGGGGCAGGGTGAACACCGGGGAGCTGTTTTTT
cdr3_aa: CAWSGGRVNTGELFF

j_call: TRBJ2-5
d_call: TRBD2
v_call: TRBV6-5
clone_size: .
cdr3_nt: TGTGCCAGCAGACCAACTAGCGGGAGCTGGGAGACCCAGTACTTC
cdr3_aa: CASRPTSGSWETQYF

j_call: TRBJ1-4
d_call: .
v_call: TRBV13
clone_size: once
cdr3_nt: TGTGCCAGCAGCTTAGGGCAGGAATCCGGAAAACTGTTTTTT
cdr3_aa: CASSLGQESGKLFF

j_call: TRBJ1-4
d_call: .
v_call: TRBV7-8
clone_size: .
cdr3_nt: TGTGCCAGCAGCCCAGACATCGGGGCTAATGAAAAACTGTTTTTT
cdr3_aa: CASSPDIGANEKLFF